The sequence of this T cell receptor (beta chain) was determined in a study of cytomegalovirus exposure and HLA in healthy donors. Repertoires were generated with immunoSEQ multiplex PCR, while TCRdb's copy carries only in-frame clones and drops some. The table records about 150,000 clones, approximately 86% of them present only once. J lost 13 bases, V lost 2 bases, and 19 bases had no gene match. The CDR3 is 18 amino acids. CDR1 and CDR2 from the germline V gene are MNHNS and SASEGT. Sequencing input: PBMCs. V gene TRBV6-1 combines with J gene TRBJ1-6; 8 nucleotides agree with TRBD1. This clonotype originated in a man aged 18 to 29 in good health and CMV-seropositive. For the CDR3, the DNA is TGTGCCAGCAGTGAATATTTTCGAGGGACAGGCTTCCCCTCGCCCCTCCACTTT. Amino acids: CASSEYFRGTGFPSPLHF.